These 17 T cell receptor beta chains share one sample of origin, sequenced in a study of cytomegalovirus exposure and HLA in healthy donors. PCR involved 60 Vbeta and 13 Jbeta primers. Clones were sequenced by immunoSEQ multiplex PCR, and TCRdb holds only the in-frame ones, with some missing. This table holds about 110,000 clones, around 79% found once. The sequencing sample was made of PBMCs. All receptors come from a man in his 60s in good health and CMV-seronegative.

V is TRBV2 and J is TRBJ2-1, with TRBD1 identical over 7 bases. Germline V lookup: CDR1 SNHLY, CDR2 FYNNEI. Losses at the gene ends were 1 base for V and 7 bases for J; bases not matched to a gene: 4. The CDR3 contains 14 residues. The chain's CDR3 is CASSEVGGKNEQFF. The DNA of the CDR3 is TGTGCCAGCAGTGAAGTAGGGGGCAAAAATGAGCAGTTCTTC.

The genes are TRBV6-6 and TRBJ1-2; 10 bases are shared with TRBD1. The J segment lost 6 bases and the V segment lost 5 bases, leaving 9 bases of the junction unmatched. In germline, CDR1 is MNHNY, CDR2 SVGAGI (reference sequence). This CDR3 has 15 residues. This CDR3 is CASSGDRGSGDGYTF. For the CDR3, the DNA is TGTGCCAGCAGTGGGGACAGGGGATCAGGGGATGGCTACACCTTC.

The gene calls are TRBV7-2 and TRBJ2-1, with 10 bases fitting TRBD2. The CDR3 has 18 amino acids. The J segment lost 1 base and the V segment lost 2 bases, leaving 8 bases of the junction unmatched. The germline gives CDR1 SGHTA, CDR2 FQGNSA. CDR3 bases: TGTGCCAGCAGCTTAAGAGCGGGGGGGCGGGGGTCCTACAATGAGCAGTTCTTC. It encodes CASSLRAGGRGSYNEQFF.

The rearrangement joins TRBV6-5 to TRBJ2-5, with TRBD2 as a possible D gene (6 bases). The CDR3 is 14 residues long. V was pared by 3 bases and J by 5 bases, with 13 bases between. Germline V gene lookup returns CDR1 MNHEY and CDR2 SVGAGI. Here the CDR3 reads CASSYSRGLETQYF. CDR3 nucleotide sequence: TGTGCCAGCAGTTATTCGCGGGGACTGGAGACCCAGTACTTC.

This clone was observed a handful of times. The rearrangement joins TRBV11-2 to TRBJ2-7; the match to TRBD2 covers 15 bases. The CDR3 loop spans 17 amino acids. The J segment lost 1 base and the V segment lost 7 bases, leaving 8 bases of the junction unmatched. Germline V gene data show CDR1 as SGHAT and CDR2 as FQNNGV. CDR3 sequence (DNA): TGTGCCAGCACCCCGGGACTAGCGGGGGGCGAGTCCTACGAGCAGTACTTC. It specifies CASTPGLAGGESYEQYF.

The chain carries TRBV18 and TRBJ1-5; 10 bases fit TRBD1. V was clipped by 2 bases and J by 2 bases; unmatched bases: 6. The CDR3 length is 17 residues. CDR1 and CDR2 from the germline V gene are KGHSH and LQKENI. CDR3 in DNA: TGTGCCAGCTCACCATCGGGACAGGGGATCCGCAATCAGCCCCAGCATTTT. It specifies CASSPSGQGIRNQPQHF.

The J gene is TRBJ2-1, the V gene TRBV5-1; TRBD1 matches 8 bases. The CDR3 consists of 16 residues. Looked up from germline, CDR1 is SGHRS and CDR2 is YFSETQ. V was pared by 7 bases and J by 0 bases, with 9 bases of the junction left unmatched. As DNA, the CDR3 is TGCGCCAGCCGCAAGGGACAGGCTGACTCCTACAATGAGCAGTTCTTC. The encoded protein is CASRKGQADSYNEQFF.

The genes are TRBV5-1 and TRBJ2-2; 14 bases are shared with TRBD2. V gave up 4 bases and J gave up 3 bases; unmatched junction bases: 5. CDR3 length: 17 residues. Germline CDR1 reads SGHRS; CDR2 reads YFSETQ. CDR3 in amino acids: CASSTLTSGGDTGELFF. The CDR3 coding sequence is TGCGCCAGCAGCACCTTGACTAGCGGGGGGGACACCGGGGAGCTGTTTTTT.

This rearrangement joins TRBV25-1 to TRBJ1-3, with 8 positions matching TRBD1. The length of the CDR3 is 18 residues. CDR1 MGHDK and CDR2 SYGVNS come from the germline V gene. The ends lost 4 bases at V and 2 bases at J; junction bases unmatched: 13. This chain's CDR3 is CASSGAAGGGGAGNTIYF. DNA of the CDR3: TGTGCCAGCAGTGGGGCGGCAGGGGGCGGAGGGGCTGGAAACACCATATATTTT.

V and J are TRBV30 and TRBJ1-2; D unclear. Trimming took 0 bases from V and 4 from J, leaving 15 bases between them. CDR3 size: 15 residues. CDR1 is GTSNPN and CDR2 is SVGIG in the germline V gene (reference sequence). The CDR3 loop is CAWSVKRESVYGYTF. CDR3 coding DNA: TGTGCCTGGAGTGTAAAGCGGGAATCGGTCTATGGCTACACCTTC. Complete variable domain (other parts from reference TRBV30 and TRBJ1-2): SQTIHQWPATLVQPVGSPLSLECTVEGTSNPNLYWYRQAAGRGLQLLFYSVGIGQISSEVPQNLSASRPQDRQFILSSKKLLLSDSGFYLCAWSVKRESVYGYTFGSGTRLTVV.

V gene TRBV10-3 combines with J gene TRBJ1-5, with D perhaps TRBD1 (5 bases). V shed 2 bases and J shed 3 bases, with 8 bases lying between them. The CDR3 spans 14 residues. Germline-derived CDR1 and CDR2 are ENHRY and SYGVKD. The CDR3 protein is CAISEDSYNQPQHF. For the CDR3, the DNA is TGTGCCATCAGTGAGGACAGCTACAATCAGCCCCAGCATTTT.

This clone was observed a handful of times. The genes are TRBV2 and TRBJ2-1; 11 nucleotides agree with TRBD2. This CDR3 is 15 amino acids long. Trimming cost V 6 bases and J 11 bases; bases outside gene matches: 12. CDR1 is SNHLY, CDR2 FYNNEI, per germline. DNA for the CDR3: TGTGCCAGCAGCCCGACTAGCGGGGCGCCTTTGAAGCAGTTCTTC. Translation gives CASSPTSGAPLKQFF. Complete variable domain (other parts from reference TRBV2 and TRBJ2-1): EPEVTQTPSHQVTQMGQEVILRCVPISNHLYFYWYRQILGQKVEFLVSFYNNEISEKSEIFDDQFSVERPDGSNFTLKIRSTKLEDSAMYFCASSPTSGAPLKQFFGPGTRLTVL.

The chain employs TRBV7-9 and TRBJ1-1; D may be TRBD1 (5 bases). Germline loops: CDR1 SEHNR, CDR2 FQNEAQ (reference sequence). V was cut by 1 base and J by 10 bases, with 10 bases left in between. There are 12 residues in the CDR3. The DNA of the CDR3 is TGTGCCAGCAGCTTAGGGACAAATGGAGCTTTCTTT. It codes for CASSLGTNGAFF.

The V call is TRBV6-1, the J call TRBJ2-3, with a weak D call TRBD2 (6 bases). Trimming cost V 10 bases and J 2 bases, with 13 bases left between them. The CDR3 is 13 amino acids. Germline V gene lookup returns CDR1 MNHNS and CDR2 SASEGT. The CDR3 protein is CANLDYDTDTQYF. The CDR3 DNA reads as TGTGCCAACCTGGACTACGACACAGATACGCAGTATTTT.

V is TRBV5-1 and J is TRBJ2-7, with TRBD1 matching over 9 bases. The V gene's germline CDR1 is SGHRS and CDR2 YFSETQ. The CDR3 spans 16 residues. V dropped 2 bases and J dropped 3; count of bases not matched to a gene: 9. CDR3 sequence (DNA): TGCGCCAGCAGCTTTTACTCTTGGACAGGGGTCTACGAGCAGTACGTC. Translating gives CASSFYSWTGVYEQYV.

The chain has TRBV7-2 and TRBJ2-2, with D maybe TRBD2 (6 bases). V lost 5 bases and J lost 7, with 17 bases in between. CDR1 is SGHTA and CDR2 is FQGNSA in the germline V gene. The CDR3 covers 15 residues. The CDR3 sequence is CASSRRGKVIGELFF. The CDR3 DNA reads TGTGCCAGCAGCAGGAGGGGTAAAGTGATCGGGGAGCTGTTTTTT.

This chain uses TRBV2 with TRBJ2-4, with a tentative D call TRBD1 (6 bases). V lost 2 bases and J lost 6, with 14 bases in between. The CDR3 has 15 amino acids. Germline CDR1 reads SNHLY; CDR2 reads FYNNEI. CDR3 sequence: CASSESGPRGNIQYF. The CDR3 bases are TGTGCCAGCAGTGAATCGGGACCCAGGGGAAACATTCAGTACTTC.